This T cell receptor (beta chain) was recorded in a study of identifying expanded T cells in peripheral blood (dated by TCRdb to the late 2010s). Regarding the complete study: Four technical replicates, made by sequencing separate aliquots from the same pool of genomic DNA, were compared pairwise. On the study overall, not on this receptor specifically: The authors expected that biological variance in healthy repertoires might rise further over much longer intervals, such as months to years. Across all healthy-donor time intervals, the beta-binomial model significantly lowered both the number of clones called differentially abundant and the false-positive rate. Around 1.3 differentially abundant clones were flagged by the binomial model between technical replicates, whereas about 15 and 18 were flagged over roughly two weeks and four weeks, respectively. Variance in clone template counts between roughly two-week samples significantly increased with total template count across all healthy donors.

A remark on this clone: Its specific antigen is unknown. There are no base qualities to consult, and no much larger clone falls within one base.

CDR1 and CDR2, per the germline V gene (reference sequence), are MNHNY and SVGAGI. From V the trimming removes 5 bases and from J it removes 2 bases, while the gene matches leave 9 bases of the junction unaccounted for. The CDR3 covers 16 residues, taking in both the cysteine and the phenylalanine. Just CDR3 DNA is preserved here, 48 bases in frame from base 1. During the collection period, no immune events, such as infections, were documented for the healthy donors. To calibrate time-dependent variance in a beta-binomial model of T-cell clone differential abundance, blood repertoires from healthy donors were used as a training cohort. The training cohort was composed of around ten healthy donors, 3 female and 7 male. The donors were between roughly 25 and 64 years old, with an average age of approximately 46 years. Whole blood from each healthy donor was obtained from a commercial supplier and was collected at three time points around two weeks apart. For immunosequencing, genomic DNA was extracted from whole blood that had not been sorted.

The immunoSEQ Assay, which uses bias-controlled multiplex PCR amplification of genomic DNA, was used to profile TCRbeta CDR3 regions. The authors' analysis ran thus. The absolute abundance of each unique TCRbeta CDR3 region was quantified after sequences were collapsed and filtered. Two models were used to test differential abundance: a binomial model (Fisher-equivalent) and a beta-binomial model that adds time-dependent variance fitted from healthy donors. Clones with fewer than 5 combined templates were removed, and differential abundance was called for clones with a Benjamini-Hochberg FDR below 0.01. In the beta-binomial model, variance was expressed as a function of the total template count across the two samples, in the form v = (b*log(k)+a)^2. Held by TCRdb, this immuneACCESS table contains in-frame sequences only and omits some clones. Under half of the omission traces to an unresolved V gene where checked; the cause of the rest is unknown. That table gives V, J and clone size, and the DNA gave D and trimming. The sample yields about 58,000 clones; roughly nine tenths were counted once. 3.6% of the sample lies in the top ten.

The sequenced material came from blood. The chain is made from TRBV6-6 and TRBJ2-7, and 10 junction bases match TRBD2. This clonotype was sampled from a person aged 18 to 75 in good health. The sequence in DNA is TGTGCCAGCAGTCAGACCATAGCGGGAGGTCCCTACGAGCAGTACTTC. Its protein reads: CASSQTIAGGPYEQYF.